This T cell receptor (beta chain) came from a study of CD8 T cells in ankylosing spondylitis (dated 2017 in TCRdb). About the study as a whole: To find TCR variants linked to disease, the study profiled T cell receptor beta repertoires in ankylosing spondylitis patients and healthy donors. Samples of peripheral blood were taken, and for ankylosing spondylitis patients, synovial fluid was collected as well. The whole study cohort included over a hundred healthy donors and 20 to 25 ankylosing spondylitis patients.

Here is what the overall study found, with its caveats: The disease-linked clones were reported to be significantly enriched in matched synovial fluid samples from ankylosing spondylitis patients. A CD8+ phenotype was shown by the disease-linked clones, which were found at relatively low frequencies in peripheral blood. Blood from ankylosing spondylitis patients appeared to be characterized by a TCR beta motif made up of several highly homologous amino acid variants. Some TCR beta motif variants had previously been reported in synovial fluid and blood of reactive arthritis patients, which suggested common disease-initiation mechanisms.

The CDR3 sequence holds 16 residues, the cysteine and phenylalanine included. Kept here is only the CDR3 DNA, which spans 48 bases and is read in frame from base 1. V trim: 7 bases; J trim: 5 bases; unmatched bases: 15. The instrument was an Illumina HiSeq 2500. TCR beta libraries were prepared by quantitative 5'-RACE with molecular barcodes. The paper's data handling went like this. Disease-linked TCR variants were identified with a new computational method built on a probabilistic model of VDJ rearrangement. The raw public data were reprocessed by TCRdb itself: fastp quality trimming at Q25, MiXCR clonotype calling, in-frame beta chains only. Records with the same CDR3 protein are collapsed into one entry carrying the most frequent genes and DNA. TCRdb's processing, not the study's, gives the V and J calls here. The sample has some 240,000 distinct CDR3 sequences on record, more than 20% of them singletons. The ten largest clones capture about 0.6% of the sample.

For this clonotype: The antigen this receptor binds is unknown. Qualities for individual bases were not recorded, and no much larger clone is one base off.

The receptor was derived from a male donor with ankylosing spondylitis or in good health (not recorded which). The V and J segments used are TRBV12-3 or TRBV12-4 and TRBJ2-7; 9 junctional bases match TRBD1. The sequenced material came from blood, either unsorted or a sorted T cell fraction (not recorded which). The CDR3 has the sequence CASMPPTGQGNHEQYF. The DNA sequence is as follows: TGTGCCAGCATGCCCCCCACAGGACAGGGGAACCACGAGCAGTACTTC.